This paragraph reports one T cell receptor (beta chain). Its cognate antigen is unknown. This entry belongs to a study of T cell responses to AZD1222 COVID-19 vaccine. Study-wide results and caveats: Regions 160-218 and 743-854 held dominance among vaccine-associated CD4 TCRs, which spanned spike. Only a handful of AZD1222 recipients, roughly six in all, had baseline seropositivity. Possibly, clonal diversity was underestimated; donors were largely white British and included more females. The breadth and depth of Spike-specific TCRs increased once two AZD1222 doses had been given.

Repertoires were generated with immunoSEQ multiplex PCR, while TCRdb's copy carries only in-frame clones and drops some. The table shows 120,000 to 150,000 clones, with around 83% occurring only once. The germline V gene has CDR1 MNHNS and CDR2 SASEGT. The CDR3 spans 14 residues. Trimming stripped 3 bases from V and 2 bases from J, with 11 bases between. This clonotype was obtained from an adult in good health. The chain links TRBV6-1 to TRBJ2-7, with D perhaps TRBD1 (5 bases). The source material was peripheral blood, sampled on day 0 of MenACWY control vaccination. The CDR3 is CASSEQGHAYEQYF. Written as DNA, the CDR3 is TGTGCCAGCAGTGAGCAGGGCCATGCCTACGAGCAGTACTTC.